The count of the clone carrying this TCR beta chain is one. The target antigen is unknown. This specimen belongs to a study of cytotoxic CD8 clonotypes in ibrutinib-treated CLL. As input for TCR beta libraries, roughly 2 micrograms of genomic DNA came from cryopreserved PBMCs. Study outcomes and limitations: The study found baseline clonality above age-matched healthy donors, tracking circulating CD8+ T-cell counts.

Here immunoSEQ multiplex PCR was the method, and the copy in TCRdb shows in-frame clones only, minus some. The sample has approximately 300,000 clones, 80% seen once. Sequencing was performed on PBMCs, taken before ibrutinib treatment. This clonotype was obtained from a human donor with chronic lymphocytic leukemia.

In DNA form, the CDR3 reads TGTGCCAGCAGCCCGAACAGGGTTGGGGGAGAGACCCAGTACTTC. Its protein is CASSPNRVGGETQYF. The V gene is TRBV11-2, the J gene TRBJ2-5; D possibly corresponds to TRBD1 (6 bases). The V gene's germline CDR1 is SGHAT and CDR2 FQNNGV. The ends were cut back, 5 bases at V and 4 bases at J, with 17 bases in the middle. This CDR3 is built from 15 residues.